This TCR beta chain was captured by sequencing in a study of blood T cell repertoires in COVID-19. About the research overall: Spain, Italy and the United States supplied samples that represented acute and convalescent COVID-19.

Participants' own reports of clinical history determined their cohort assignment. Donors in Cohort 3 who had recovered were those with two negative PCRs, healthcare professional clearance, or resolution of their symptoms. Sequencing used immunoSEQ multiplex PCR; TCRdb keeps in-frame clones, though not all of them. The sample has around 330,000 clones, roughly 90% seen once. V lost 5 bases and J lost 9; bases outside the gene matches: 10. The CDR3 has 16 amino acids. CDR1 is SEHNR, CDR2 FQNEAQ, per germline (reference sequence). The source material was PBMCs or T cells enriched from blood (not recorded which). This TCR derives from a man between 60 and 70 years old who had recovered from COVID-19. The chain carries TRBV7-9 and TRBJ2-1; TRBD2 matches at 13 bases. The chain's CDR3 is CASSPRTSGSLGEQFF. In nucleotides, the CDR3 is TGTGCCAGCAGCCCCCGGACTAGCGGGAGTTTGGGTGAGCAGTTCTTC. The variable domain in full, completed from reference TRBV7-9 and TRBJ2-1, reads DTGVSQNPRHKITKRGQNVTFRCDPISEHNRLYWYRQTLGQGPEFLTYFQNEAQLEKSRLLSDRFSAERPKGSFSTLEIQRTEQGDSAMYLCASSPRTSGSLGEQFFGPGTRLTVL.